This TCR beta chain was documented in a study of T cell responses to AZD1222 COVID-19 vaccine. Study results and limitations: Repertoire sampling occurred only after the peak T cell response.

This clone was recorded once. Its antigen is not known. This CDR3 has 15 residues. Trimming left V 6 bases short and J 2 bases short, with 14 bases between. Germline V CDR1 and CDR2: LGHDT, YNNKEL (reference sequence). Measured with immunoSEQ multiplex PCR; TCRdb has only the in-frame clones, and not every one. The profile covers over 130,000 clones, with 94% appearing a single time and over 0.95% taken by the ten largest. Specimen: peripheral blood, collected on day 0 of AZD1222 vaccination. The sequence came from an adult in good health. The chain has TRBV3-1 (or the pseudogene TRBV3-2) and TRBJ1-3; D is ambiguous. In DNA form, the CDR3 reads TGTGCCAGCAGACACCGTCTTGGGGCTGGAAACACCATATATTTT. Its protein is CASRHRLGAGNTIYF.